This T cell receptor (beta chain) is drawn from a study of blood T cell repertoires in COVID-19. Overall study context: The United States, Italy and Spain supplied acute and convalescent COVID-19 samples.

Sequenced by immunoSEQ multiplex PCR; TCRdb stores in-frame clones only, minus some. This sample yields under 40,000 clones, of which roughly 90% are seen a single time; around 36% belongs to the top ten. Looked up from germline, CDR1 is SGHTA and CDR2 is FQGTGA. Deletions cut 5 bases from V and 1 base from J, with 14 bases between. This CDR3 is 15 amino acids long. This TCR came from an older man with active COVID-19. This chain joins TRBV7-3 and TRBJ2-5; possibly TRBD1 for D (6 bases). The sequenced material came from peripheral blood. The CDR3 region has the DNA TGTGCCAGCAGCCGAGGAAGAGGGGGCCAAGAGACCCAGTACTTC. Encoded protein: CASSRGRGGQETQYF.